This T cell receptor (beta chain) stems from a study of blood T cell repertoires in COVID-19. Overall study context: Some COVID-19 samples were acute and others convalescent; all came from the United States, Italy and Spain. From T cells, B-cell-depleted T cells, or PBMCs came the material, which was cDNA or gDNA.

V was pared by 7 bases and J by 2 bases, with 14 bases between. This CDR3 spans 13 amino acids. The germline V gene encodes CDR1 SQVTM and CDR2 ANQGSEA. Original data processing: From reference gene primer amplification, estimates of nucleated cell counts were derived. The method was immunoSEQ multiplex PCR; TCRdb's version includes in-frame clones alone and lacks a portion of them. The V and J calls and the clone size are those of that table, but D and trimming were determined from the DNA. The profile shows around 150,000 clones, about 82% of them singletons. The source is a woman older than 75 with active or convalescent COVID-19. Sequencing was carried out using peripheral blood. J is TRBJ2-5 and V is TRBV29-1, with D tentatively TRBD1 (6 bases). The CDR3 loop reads CSAKGGSQETQYF. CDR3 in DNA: TGCAGCGCCAAAGGGGGTTCACAAGAGACCCAGTACTTC.